The 2 T cell receptor beta chains presented below share a single source sample, sequenced in a study of shared clonotypes between healthy human individuals. TCRdb's table, derived via immunoSEQ multiplex PCR, lists solely in-frame clones and lacks some. The sample lists fewer than 850,000 clones, about 90% occurring once. The sample consisted of memory CD8+ T cells from PBMCs. Stated subset: CD45RO+ cells pooled with CCR7-negative TemRA cells. These receptors were taken from a man aged 18-30 years in good health. Some clones in this sample may be carry-over from other donors' samples.

V and J are TRBV9 and TRBJ2-1; TRBD2 matches at 11 bases. V shed 4 bases and J 6 bases; nucleotides not matched to a gene: 6. Germline-derived CDR1 and CDR2 are SGDLS and YYNGEE. The CDR3 spans 15 residues. CDR3 sequence: CASSSSGTSGNEQFF. In DNA, the CDR3 is TGTGCCAGCAGCTCATCCGGGACTAGCGGCAATGAGCAGTTCTTC. The full variable domain, in which reference TRBV9 and TRBJ2-1 provide the parts outside the CDR3, is DSGVTQTPKHLITATGQRVTLRCSPRSGDLSVYWYQQSLDQGLQFLIQYYNGEERAKGNILERFSAQQFPDLHSELNLSSLELGDSALYFCASSSSGTSGNEQFFGPGTRLTVL.

Note on this clone: The sample holds other DNA sequences that translate to the same CDR3. The V gene is TRBV4-3, the J gene TRBJ2-4, with 12 positions matching TRBD2. With 1 base clipped from V and 0 bases from J, the junction kept 1 base outside the gene matches. The CDR3 is made up of 17 amino acids. Germline lookup yields CDR1 LGHNA and CDR2 YSLEER. The CDR3 loop is CASSQGLAGEAKNIQYF. The DNA of the CDR3 is TGCGCCAGCAGCCAAGGACTAGCGGGAGAAGCCAAAAACATTCAGTACTTC.